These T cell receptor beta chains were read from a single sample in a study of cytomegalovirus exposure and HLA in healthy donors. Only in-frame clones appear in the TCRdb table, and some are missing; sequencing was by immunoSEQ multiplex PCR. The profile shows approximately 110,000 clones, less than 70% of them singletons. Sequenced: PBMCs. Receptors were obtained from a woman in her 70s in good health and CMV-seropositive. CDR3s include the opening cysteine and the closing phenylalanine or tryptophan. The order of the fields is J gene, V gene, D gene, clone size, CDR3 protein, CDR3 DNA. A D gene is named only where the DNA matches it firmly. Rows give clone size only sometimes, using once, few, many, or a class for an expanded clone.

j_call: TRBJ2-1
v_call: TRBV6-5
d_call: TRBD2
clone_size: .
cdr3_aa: CASSSSGTSGYNEQFF
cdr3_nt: TGTGCCAGCAGTTCCTCCGGGACTAGCGGCTACAATGAGCAGTTCTTC

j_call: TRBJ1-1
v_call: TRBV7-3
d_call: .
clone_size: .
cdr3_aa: CASSWNSGNTEAFF
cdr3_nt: TGTGCCAGCAGCTGGAATTCAGGGAACACTGAAGCTTTCTTT

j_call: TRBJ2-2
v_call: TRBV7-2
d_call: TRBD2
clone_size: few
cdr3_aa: CASSLGTSGITGELFF
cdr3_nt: TGTGCCAGCAGCTTAGGGACTAGCGGGATAACCGGGGAGCTGTTTTTT

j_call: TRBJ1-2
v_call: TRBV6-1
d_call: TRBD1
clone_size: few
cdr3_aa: CASSERTGFDYGYTF
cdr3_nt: TGTGCCAGCAGTGAGAGGACAGGGTTCGACTATGGCTACACCTTC

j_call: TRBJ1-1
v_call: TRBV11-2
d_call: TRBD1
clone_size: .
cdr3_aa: CASGQGGMNTEAFF
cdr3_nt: TGTGCCAGCGGACAGGGGGGAATGAACACTGAAGCTTTCTTT

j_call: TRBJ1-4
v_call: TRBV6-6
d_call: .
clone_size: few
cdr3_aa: CASRVNRATNEKLFF
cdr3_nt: TGTGCCAGCAGGGTAAACAGGGCAACTAATGAAAAACTGTTTTTT

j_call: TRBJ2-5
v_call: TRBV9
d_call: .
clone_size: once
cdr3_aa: CASSVDSGLPETQYF
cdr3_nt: TGTGCCAGCAGCGTAGATAGCGGCCTGCCTGAGACCCAGTACTTC

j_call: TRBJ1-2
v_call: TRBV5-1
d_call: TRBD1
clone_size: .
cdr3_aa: CASSSPVRGRVGYTF
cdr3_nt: TGCGCCAGCAGCTCGCCCGTAAGGGGGCGCGTCGGCTACACCTTC

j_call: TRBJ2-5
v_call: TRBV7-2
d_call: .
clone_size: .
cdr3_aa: CASSFGVRVGAQYF
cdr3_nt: TGTGCCAGCAGCTTCGGGGTTAGGGTGGGAGCCCAGTACTTC

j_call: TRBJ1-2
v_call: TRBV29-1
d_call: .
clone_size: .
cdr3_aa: CSVEIGQGSYGYTF
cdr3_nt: TGCAGCGTTGAAATCGGGCAGGGTAGTTATGGCTACACCTTC

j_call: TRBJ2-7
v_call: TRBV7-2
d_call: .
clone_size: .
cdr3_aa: CASSPSVGPWEQYF
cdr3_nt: TGTGCCAGCAGCCCCTCCGTGGGGCCATGGGAGCAGTACTTC

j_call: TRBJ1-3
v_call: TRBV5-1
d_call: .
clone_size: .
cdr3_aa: CASSRNGQSSGNTIYF
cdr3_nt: TGCGCCAGCAGCCGTAATGGACAGAGCTCTGGAAACACCATATATTTT

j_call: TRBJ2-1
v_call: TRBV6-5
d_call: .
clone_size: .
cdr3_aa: CASSYSITGNEQFF
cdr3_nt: TGTGCCAGCAGTTACTCGATAACGGGCAATGAGCAGTTCTTC

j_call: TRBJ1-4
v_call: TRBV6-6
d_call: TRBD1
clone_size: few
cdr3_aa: CASSAPGQGIEKLFF
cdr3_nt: TGTGCCAGCAGTGCACCGGGACAGGGCATTGAAAAACTGTTTTTT

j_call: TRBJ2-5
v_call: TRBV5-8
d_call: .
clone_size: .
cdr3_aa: CASSRGETQYF
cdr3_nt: TGTGCCAGCAGCCGGGGGGAGACCCAGTACTTC

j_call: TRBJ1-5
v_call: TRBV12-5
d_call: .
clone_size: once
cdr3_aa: CASGLRDINQPQHF
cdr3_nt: TGTGCTAGTGGTTTGAGGGACATCAATCAGCCCCAGCATTTT

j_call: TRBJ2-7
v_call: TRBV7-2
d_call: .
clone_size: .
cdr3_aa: CASSPRSKTYEQYF
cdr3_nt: TGTGCCAGCAGCCCGCGGAGTAAGACCTACGAGCAGTACTTC

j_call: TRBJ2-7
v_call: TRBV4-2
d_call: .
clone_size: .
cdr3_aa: CASSQVGGGGSYEQYF
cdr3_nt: TGTGCCAGCAGCCAGGTGGGCGGGGGCGGGTCCTACGAGCAGTACTTC

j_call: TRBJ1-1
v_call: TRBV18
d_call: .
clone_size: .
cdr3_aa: CASSLTALNTEAFF
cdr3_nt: TGTGCCAGCTCACTAACAGCCCTCAACACTGAAGCTTTCTTT

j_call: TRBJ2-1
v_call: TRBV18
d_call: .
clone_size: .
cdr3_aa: CASSPPRYLEEQFF
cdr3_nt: TGTGCCAGCTCACCCCCGAGATACCTCGAGGAGCAGTTCTTC

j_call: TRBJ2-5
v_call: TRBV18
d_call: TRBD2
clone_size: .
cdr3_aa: CASSPSSGGKETQYF
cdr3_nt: TGTGCCAGCTCACCATCTAGCGGGGGGAAGGAGACCCAGTACTTC

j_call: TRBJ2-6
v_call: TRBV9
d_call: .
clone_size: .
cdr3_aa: CASSVGPGDLGANVLTF
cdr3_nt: TGTGCCAGCAGCGTAGGGCCGGGTGATCTGGGGGCCAACGTCCTGACTTTC

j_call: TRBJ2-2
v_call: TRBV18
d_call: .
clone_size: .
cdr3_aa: CASSPTQSTGELFF
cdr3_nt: TGTGCCAGCTCACCGACACAGAGCACCGGGGAGCTGTTTTTT

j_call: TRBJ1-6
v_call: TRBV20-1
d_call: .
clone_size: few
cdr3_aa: CSAQKGMSLHF
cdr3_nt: TGCAGTGCCCAAAAGGGGATGTCCCTCCACTTT

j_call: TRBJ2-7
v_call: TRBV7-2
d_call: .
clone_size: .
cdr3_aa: CASSTGTSPYEQYF
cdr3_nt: TGTGCCAGCAGCACCGGGACTTCTCCCTACGAGCAGTACTTC

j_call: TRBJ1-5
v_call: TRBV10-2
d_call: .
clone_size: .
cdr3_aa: CASRPVGQNQPQHF
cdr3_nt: TGCGCCAGCAGACCCGTAGGACAGAATCAGCCCCAGCATTTT

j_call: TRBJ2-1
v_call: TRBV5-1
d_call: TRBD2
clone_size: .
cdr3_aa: CASSLAGGAGYNEQFF
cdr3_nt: TGCGCCAGCAGCTTGGCCGGGGGGGCCGGCTACAATGAGCAGTTCTTC

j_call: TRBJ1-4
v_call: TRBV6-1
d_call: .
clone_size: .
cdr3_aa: CASSAYRAFNEKLFF
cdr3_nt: TGTGCCAGCAGTGCATACAGGGCCTTTAATGAAAAACTGTTTTTT

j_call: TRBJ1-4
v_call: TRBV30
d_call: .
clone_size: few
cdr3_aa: CACGRGNDEKLFF
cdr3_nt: TGTGCCTGCGGGAGGGGGAACGATGAAAAACTGTTTTTT

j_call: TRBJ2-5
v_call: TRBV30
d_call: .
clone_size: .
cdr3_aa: CAWSVQSEQYF
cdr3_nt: TGTGCCTGGAGTGTACAGTCAGAGCAGTACTTC

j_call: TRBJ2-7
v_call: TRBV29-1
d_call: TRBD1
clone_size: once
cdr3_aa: CSVEDQGVSGEQYF
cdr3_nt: TGCAGCGTTGAAGATCAGGGGGTTTCGGGAGAGCAGTACTTC

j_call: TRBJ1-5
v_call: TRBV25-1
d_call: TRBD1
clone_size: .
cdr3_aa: CASSRTGNQPQHF
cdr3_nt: TGTGCCAGCAGCAGGACAGGGAACCAGCCCCAGCATTTT

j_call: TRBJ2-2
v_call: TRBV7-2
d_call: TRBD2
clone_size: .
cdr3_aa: CASSRGSSGGAGELFF
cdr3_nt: TGTGCCAGCAGCCGGGGGTCTAGCGGGGGGGCCGGGGAGCTGTTTTTT

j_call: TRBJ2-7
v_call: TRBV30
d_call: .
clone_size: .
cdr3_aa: CAWSALSTYEQYF
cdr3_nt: TGTGCCTGGAGTGCGCTATCTACCTACGAGCAGTACTTC

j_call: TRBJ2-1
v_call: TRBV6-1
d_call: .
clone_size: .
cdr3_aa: CASTRGMTYNEQFF
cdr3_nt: TGTGCCAGCACGAGAGGGATGACCTACAATGAGCAGTTCTTC

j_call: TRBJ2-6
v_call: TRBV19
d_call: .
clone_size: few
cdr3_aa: CASTDSTTGLGTGANVLTF
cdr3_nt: TGTGCCAGTACCGATTCAACGACAGGCTTAGGCACTGGGGCCAACGTCCTGACTTTC

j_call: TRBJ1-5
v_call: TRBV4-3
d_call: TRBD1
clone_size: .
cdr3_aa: CASSPDRALGLQHF
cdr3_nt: TGCGCCAGCAGCCCCGACAGGGCCCTCGGGCTCCAGCATTTT

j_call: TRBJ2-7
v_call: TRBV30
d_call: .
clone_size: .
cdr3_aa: CAWTRGYEQYF
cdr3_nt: TGTGCCTGGACCAGGGGCTACGAGCAGTACTTC

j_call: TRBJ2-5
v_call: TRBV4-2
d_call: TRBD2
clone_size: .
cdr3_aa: CASSQDSNSGETQYF
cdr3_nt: TGTGCCAGCAGCCAAGATTCTAATAGCGGGGAGACCCAGTACTTC

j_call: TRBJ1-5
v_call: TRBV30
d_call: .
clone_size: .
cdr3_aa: CAWSVQSNQPQHF
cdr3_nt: TGTGCCTGGAGTGTACAGTCAAATCAGCCCCAGCATTTT

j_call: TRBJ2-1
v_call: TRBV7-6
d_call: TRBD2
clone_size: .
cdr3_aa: CASSLALAAADEQFF
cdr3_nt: TGTGCCAGCAGCTTAGCACTAGCGGCTGCGGATGAGCAGTTCTTC

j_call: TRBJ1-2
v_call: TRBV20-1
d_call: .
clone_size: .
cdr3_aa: CSARTPDGYTF
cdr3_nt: TGCAGTGCTAGGACTCCGGATGGCTACACCTTC

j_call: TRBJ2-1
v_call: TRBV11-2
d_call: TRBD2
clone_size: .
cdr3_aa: CASSLLAGDNNEQFF
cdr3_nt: TGTGCCAGCAGCTTACTAGCGGGGGATAACAATGAGCAGTTCTTC

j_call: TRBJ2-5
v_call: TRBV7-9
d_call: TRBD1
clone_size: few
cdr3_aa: CASSLFGQGRPGETQYF
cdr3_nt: TGTGCCAGCAGCTTGTTTGGACAGGGAAGGCCTGGAGAGACCCAGTACTTC

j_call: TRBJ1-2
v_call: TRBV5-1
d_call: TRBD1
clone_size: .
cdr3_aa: CASSLFSQGVRGYTF
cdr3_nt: TGCGCCAGCAGCTTGTTCTCCCAGGGGGTTCGTGGCTACACCTTC

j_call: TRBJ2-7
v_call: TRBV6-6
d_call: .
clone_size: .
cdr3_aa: CASSYPLAGEQYF
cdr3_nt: TGTGCCAGCAGTTACCCGCTAGCAGGCGAGCAGTACTTC

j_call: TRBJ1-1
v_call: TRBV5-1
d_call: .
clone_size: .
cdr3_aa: CASSLDPQGNTEAFF
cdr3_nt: TGCGCCAGCAGCTTGGACCCTCAGGGTAACACTGAAGCTTTCTTT